This TCR beta chain comes out of a study of T cell responses to AZD1222 COVID-19 vaccine. Clones were read by immunoSEQ multiplex PCR, and TCRdb kept only the in-frame ones, dropping some. The sample lists some 100,000 clones; roughly 88% were seen once. Germline V gene sequence: CDR1 SNHLY, CDR2 FYNNEI. Between the trimmed V and J ends, which lost 6 bases and 1 base, there was a span of 9 bases. This CDR3 spans 14 amino acids. This receptor was identified in an adult in good health. This specimen was peripheral blood, taken on day 0 of MenACWY control vaccination. The chain is built from TRBV2 and TRBJ1-4, with D unresolved. DNA for the CDR3: TGTGCCAGCAGCACCTCTCGAACTAATGAAAAACTGTTTTTT. As protein: CASSTSRTNEKLFF.